This entry lists 20 T cell receptor beta chains sequenced from one sample in a study of Ad26.COV2.S vaccination and SARS-CoV-2 variants. Profiling relied on immunoSEQ multiplex PCR, and the TCRdb table lists in-frame clones only, not all of them. The data show about 350,000 clones, 85% seen once. Treatment indicated: some 19 received Ad26.COV2.S at low or high dose, single or two shots; 5 received placebo; per-sample allocation not given. Specimen acquisition occurred on day 63 following the initial vaccine or placebo injection. Sequenced material: peripheral blood, taken in a trial of Ad26.COV2.S vaccine versus placebo. The source of these receptors is a person aged 18-65 years who received the Ad26.COV2.S COVID-19 vaccine or a placebo.

The CDR3 loop reads CASSLTGGGELFF. CDR3 DNA sequence: TGTGCCAGCAGCTTGACCGGGGGCGGGGAGCTGTTTTTT. The V call is TRBV5-4, the J call TRBJ2-2, with D maybe TRBD2 (6 bases). The germline V gene has CDR1 SGHNT and CDR2 YYREEE (reference sequence). V was pared by 1 base and J by 7 bases, with 8 bases between. The CDR3 is made up of 13 amino acids.

This chain connects TRBV5-5 to TRBJ1-5; 9 bases align to TRBD1. Trimming removed 4 bases from V and 6 bases from J; junction bases left unmatched: 5. The CDR3 has 14 amino acids. Germline V CDR1 and CDR2: SGHKS, YYEKEE (reference sequence). In nucleotides, the CDR3 is TGTGCCAGCAGCCCTACAGGGGGCGGTCAGCCCCAGCATTTT. Protein product: CASSPTGGGQPQHF.

The chain carries TRBV30 and TRBJ2-1; 8 bases match TRBD1. This CDR3 has 19 residues. The junction had 18 bases not matched to a gene; V was cut back by 5 bases and J by 0 bases. Per germline, CDR1 GTSNPN and CDR2 SVGIG (reference sequence). CDR3 amino acids: CAWFLVCLSGTGSYNEQFF. Written as DNA, the CDR3 is TGTGCCTGGTTTCTGGTTTGTTTGTCGGGGACAGGCTCCTACAATGAGCAGTTCTTC.

This clone was seen once. This CDR3 is also generated by other DNA sequences in the sample. The chain has TRBV10-3 and TRBJ2-7; 8 bases fit TRBD1. CDR1 is ENHRY and CDR2 is SYGVKD in the germline V gene. The CDR3 extends over 13 amino acids. After removal of 4 bases from V and 4 bases from J, the junction contained 3 bases not matched to a gene. The CDR3 sequence is CAISGQGAYEQYF. CDR3 in DNA: TGTGCCATCAGTGGTCAGGGGGCGTACGAGCAGTACTTC.

The J gene is TRBJ1-1, the V gene TRBV2; D is unclear. The V gene's germline CDR1 is SNHLY and CDR2 FYNNEI. The CDR3 length is 14 residues. V gave up 7 bases and J gave up 1 base, with 13 bases separating them. The chain's CDR3 is CASNFVVPNTEAFF. The DNA for the CDR3 is TGTGCCAGCAATTTCGTTGTCCCGAACACTGAAGCTTTCTTT.

This clone appeared a few times. The genes are TRBV11-2 and TRBJ1-6, with D uncertain. From germline, CDR1 is SGHAT and CDR2 FQNNGV. The V and J ends lost 5 bases and 7 bases respectively, with 12 bases between them. CDR3 length equals 14 residues. In nucleotides, the CDR3 is TGTGCCAGCAGCAACCTGGGGTTCAATTCACCCCTCCACTTT. Translation: CASSNLGFNSPLHF. The full variable domain, its missing parts supplied by reference TRBV11-2 and TRBJ1-6, is EAGVAQSPRYKIIEKRQSVAFWCNPISGHATLYWYQQILGQGPKLLIQFQNNGVVDDSQLPKDRFSAERLKGVDSTLKIQPAKLEDSAVYLCASSNLGFNSPLHFGNGTRLTVT.

The chain has TRBV6-4 and TRBJ2-5, with D possibly being TRBD1 (5 bases). V dropped 4 bases and J dropped 5 bases, with 17 bases sitting between them. The germline CDR1 and CDR2 sequences are MRHNA and SNTAGT. This CDR3 has 15 amino acids. Written as DNA, the CDR3 is TGTGCCAGCAGTGGATTCGGGCAGGGTATCGAGACCCAGTACTTC. Amino acid sequence: CASSGFGQGIETQYF.

The V gene is TRBV10-3, the J gene TRBJ2-3; D unresolved. The V end lost 10 bases, the J end lost 2 bases, and 10 bases lay between the germline ends. The CDR3 length is 12 residues. From germline, CDR1 is ENHRY and CDR2 SYGVKD. CDR3 sequence: CATSPPTDTQYF. CDR3 nucleotides: TGTGCCACCAGCCCCCCCACAGATACGCAGTATTTT.

The rearrangement uses TRBV5-6 and TRBJ1-5, with a possible D match to TRBD1 (6 bases). The CDR3 contains 14 residues. Germline CDR1 and CDR2: SGHDT and YYEEEE. The V end lost 0 bases, the J end lost 7 bases, and 11 bases lay between the germline ends. CDR3 in amino acids: CASSLVGTWQPQHF. CDR3 DNA: TGTGCCAGCAGCTTGGTCGGGACATGGCAGCCCCAGCATTTT.

The rearrangement joins TRBV9 to TRBJ2-3; 13 bases agree with TRBD2. Germline trimming cut 3 bases from V and 0 bases from J; bases unmatched to any gene: 7. CDR1 and CDR2 from the germline V gene are SGDLS and YYNGEE. CDR3 length equals 18 residues. DNA for the CDR3: TGTGCCAGCAGCGGGACCTGGACTAGCGGGGGCAGCACAGATACGCAGTATTTT. This sequence encodes CASSGTWTSGGSTDTQYF.

The chain has TRBV19 and TRBJ2-6, with D unresolved. The CDR3 has 15 amino acids. The germline V gene encodes CDR1 LNHDA and CDR2 SQIVND (reference sequence). The V gene lost 7 bases and the J gene lost 3 bases, with 13 bases spanning the gap. CDR3 nucleotides: TGTGCCAGTACCATATGGCTGGGTGGGGCCAACGTCCTGACTTTC. Residues: CASTIWLGGANVLTF. The full variable domain, completed using reference TRBV19 and TRBJ2-6, is DGGITQSPKYLFRKEGQNVTLSCEQNLNHDAMYWYRQDPGQGLRLIYYSQIVNDFQKGDIAEGYSVSREKKESFPLTVTSAQKNPTAFYLCASTIWLGGANVLTFGAGSRLTVL.

V usage is TRBV28 and J usage is TRBJ2-6; D is unclear. The CDR3 is 16 amino acids. Germline values: CDR1 MDHEN, CDR2 SYDVKM. Between the trimmed V and J ends, which lost 1 base and 4 bases, there was a span of 11 bases. The CDR3 protein is CASSLSWGGGANVLTF. In DNA, the CDR3 is TGTGCCAGCAGTTTATCATGGGGTGGCGGGGCCAACGTCCTGACTTTC.

The table lists this clone with a count of one. The chain combines TRBV7-9 with TRBJ2-5, with D maybe TRBD1 (6 bases). With 2 bases removed from V and 2 bases from J, the gap between germline ends came to 12 bases. From germline, CDR1 is SEHNR and CDR2 FQNEAQ (reference sequence). The CDR3 length is 15 residues. CDR3 nucleotides: TGTGCCAGCAGCTTATTTCAGGGGAAACAAGAGACCCAGTACTTC. Translation: CASSLFQGKQETQYF.

Here the CDR3 reads CASSPTGGLYSNQPQHF. The CDR3 DNA reads as TGTGCCAGCTCACCCACCGGGGGCTTATATAGCAATCAGCCCCAGCATTTT. The chain is built from TRBV18 and TRBJ1-5; TRBD1 might be the D (6 bases). Trimming pared 3 bases from V and 0 bases from J, leaving 15 bases between. This CDR3 spans 17 amino acids. Germline V gene lookup returns CDR1 KGHSH and CDR2 LQKENI.

This clone has only a few counts. The chain carries TRBV5-5 and TRBJ1-1, with unresolved D. The CDR3 has 15 residues. V shed 1 base and J shed 4 bases, with 14 bases lying between them. Per germline, CDR1 SGHKS and CDR2 YYEKEE (reference sequence). CDR3 residues: CASSLSHARGTEAFF. The CDR3 coding sequence is TGTGCCAGCAGCTTGAGTCACGCTCGGGGCACTGAAGCTTTCTTT. The full variable domain, completed using reference TRBV5-5 and TRBJ1-1, is DAGVTQSPTHLIKTRGQQVTLRCSPISGHKSVSWYQQVLGQGPQFIFQYYEKEERGRGNFPDRFSARQFPNYSSELNVNALLLGDSALYLCASSLSHARGTEAFFGQGTRLTVV.

This chain links TRBV10-3 with TRBJ2-7; 9 bases fit TRBD1. The junction had 4 bases not matched to a gene; V was cut back by 10 bases and J by 0 bases. The germline V gene encodes CDR1 ENHRY and CDR2 SYGVKD. The CDR3 is made up of 13 amino acids. Written as DNA, the CDR3 is TGTGCCACCCGACAGGGGGACTCCTACGAGCAGTACTTC. This sequence encodes CATRQGDSYEQYF.

As to this clone: The identical CDR3 is also encoded by other nucleotide sequences in the sample. The chain is built from TRBV12-3 or TRBV12-4 and TRBJ2-7; D unresolved. Trimming pared 3 bases from V and 4 bases from J, leaving 7 bases between. This CDR3 has 12 amino acids. The CDR3 region is CASSFRAYEQYF. The CDR3 DNA is TGTGCCAGCAGTTTTCGGGCTTACGAGCAGTACTTC.

As for this clone: Other DNA variants within this sample encode the same CDR3. V usage is TRBV5-1 and J usage is TRBJ2-3, with D tentatively TRBD2 (5 bases). CDR1 is SGHRS, CDR2 YFSETQ, per germline. This CDR3 is 13 amino acids long. V gave up 0 bases and J gave up 3 bases, with 5 bases separating them. The CDR3 nucleotides are TGCGCCAGCAGCTTGGGCGGGACAGATACGCAGTATTTT. It specifies CASSLGGTDTQYF.

This clone was detected only a few times. This sequence joins TRBV9 and TRBJ2-3; 9 positions agree with TRBD2. Looked up from germline, CDR1 is SGDLS and CDR2 is YYNGEE. This CDR3 is 16 amino acids long. The junction had 12 bases not matched to a gene; V was cut back by 4 bases and J by 6 bases. CDR3 region: CASSSRLAAPGDTQYF. CDR3 nucleotide sequence: TGTGCCAGCAGCTCCAGACTAGCGGCCCCGGGGGATACGCAGTATTTT.

This clone has just a few counts. V and J are TRBV27 and TRBJ2-7; 7 positions match TRBD1. The CDR3 length is 17 residues. Per the germline V gene, CDR1 is MNHEY and CDR2 is SMNVEV (reference sequence). The J segment lost 4 bases and the V segment lost 5 bases, leaving 17 bases of the junction unmatched. The CDR3 loop reads CASSPPPDPQGRYEQYF. CDR3 sequence (DNA): TGTGCCAGCAGTCCCCCCCCCGACCCACAGGGGCGGTACGAGCAGTACTTC.